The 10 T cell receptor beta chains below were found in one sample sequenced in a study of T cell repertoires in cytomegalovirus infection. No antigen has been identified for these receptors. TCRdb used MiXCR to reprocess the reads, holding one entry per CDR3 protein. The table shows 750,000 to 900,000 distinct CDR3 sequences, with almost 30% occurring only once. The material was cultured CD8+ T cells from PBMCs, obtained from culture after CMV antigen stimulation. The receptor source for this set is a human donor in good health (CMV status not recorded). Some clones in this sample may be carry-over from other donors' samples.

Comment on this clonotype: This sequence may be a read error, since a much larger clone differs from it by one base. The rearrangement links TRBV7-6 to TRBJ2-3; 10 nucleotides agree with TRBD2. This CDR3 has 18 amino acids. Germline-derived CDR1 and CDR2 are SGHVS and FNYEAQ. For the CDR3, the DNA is TGTGTCAGCAGCTCCGTAGCGGGGGGACCCCATTCCACAGATACGCAGTATTTT. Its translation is CVSSSVAGGPHSTDTQYF.

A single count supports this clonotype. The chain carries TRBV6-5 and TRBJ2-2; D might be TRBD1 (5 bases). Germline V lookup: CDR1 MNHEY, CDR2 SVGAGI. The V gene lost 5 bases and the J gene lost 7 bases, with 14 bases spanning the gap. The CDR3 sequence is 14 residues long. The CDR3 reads CASSNLPGNGELFF. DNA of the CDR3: TGTGCCAGCAGTAATCTTCCAGGGAACGGGGAGCTGTTTTTT.

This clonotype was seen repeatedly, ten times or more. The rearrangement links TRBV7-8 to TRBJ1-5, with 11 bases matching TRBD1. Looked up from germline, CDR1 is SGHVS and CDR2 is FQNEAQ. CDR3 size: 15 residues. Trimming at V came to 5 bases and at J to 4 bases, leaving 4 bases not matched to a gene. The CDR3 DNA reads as TGTGCCAGCAGCGGCGGGACAGGGGGAAATCAGCCCCAGCATTTT. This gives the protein CASSGGTGGNQPQHF.

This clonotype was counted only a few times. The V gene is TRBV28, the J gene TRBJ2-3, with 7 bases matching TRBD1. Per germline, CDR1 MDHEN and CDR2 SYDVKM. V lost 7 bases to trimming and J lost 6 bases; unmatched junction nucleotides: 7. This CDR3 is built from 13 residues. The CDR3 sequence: CASTLQGRDTQYF. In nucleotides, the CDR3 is TGTGCCAGCACCTTACAGGGGCGGGATACGCAGTATTTT.

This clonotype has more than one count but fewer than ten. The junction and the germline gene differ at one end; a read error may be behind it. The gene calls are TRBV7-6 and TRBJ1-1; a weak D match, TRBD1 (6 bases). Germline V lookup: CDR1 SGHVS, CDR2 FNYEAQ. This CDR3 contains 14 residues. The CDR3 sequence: CASSPEGGRAEAFF. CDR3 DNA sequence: TGTGCCAGCAGCCCCGAGGGGGGGCGGGCTGAGGCTTTCTTT.

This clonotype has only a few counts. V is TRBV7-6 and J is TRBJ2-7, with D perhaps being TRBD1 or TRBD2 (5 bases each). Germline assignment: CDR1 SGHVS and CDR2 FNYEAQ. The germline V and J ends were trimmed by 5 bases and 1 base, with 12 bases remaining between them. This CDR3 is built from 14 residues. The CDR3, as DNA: TGTGCCAGCAGCCCAGGGCCGGGGTCCTACGAGCAGTACTTC. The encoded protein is CASSPGPGSYEQYF.

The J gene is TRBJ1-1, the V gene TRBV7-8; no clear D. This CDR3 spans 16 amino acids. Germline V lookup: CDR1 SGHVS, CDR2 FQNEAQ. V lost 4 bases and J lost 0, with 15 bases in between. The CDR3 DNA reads TGTGCCAGCAGCTCCACCATCCAGGTCCTGAACACTGAAGCTTTCTTT. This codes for CASSSTIQVLNTEAFF.

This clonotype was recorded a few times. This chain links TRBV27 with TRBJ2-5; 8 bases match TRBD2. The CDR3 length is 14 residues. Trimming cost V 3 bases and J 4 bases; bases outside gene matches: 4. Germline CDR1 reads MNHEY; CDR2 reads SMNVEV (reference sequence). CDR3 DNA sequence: TGTGCCAGCAGTTTCTCCGGGACTAGAGAGACCCAGTACTTC. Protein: CASSFSGTRETQYF.

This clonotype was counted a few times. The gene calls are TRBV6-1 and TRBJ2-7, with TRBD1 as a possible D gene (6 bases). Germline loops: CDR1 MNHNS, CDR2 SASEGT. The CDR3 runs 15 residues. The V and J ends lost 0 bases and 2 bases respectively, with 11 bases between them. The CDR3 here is CASSEAWGPTYEQYF. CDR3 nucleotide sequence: TGTGCCAGCAGTGAAGCGTGGGGGCCAACCTACGAGCAGTACTTC.

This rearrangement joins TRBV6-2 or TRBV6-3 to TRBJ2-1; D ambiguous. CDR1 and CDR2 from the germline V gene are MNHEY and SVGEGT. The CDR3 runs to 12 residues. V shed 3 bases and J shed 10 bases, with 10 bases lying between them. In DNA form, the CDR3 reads TGTGCCAGCAGTTATTGGCTGGGCGAGCAGTTCTTC. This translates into CASSYWLGEQFF.